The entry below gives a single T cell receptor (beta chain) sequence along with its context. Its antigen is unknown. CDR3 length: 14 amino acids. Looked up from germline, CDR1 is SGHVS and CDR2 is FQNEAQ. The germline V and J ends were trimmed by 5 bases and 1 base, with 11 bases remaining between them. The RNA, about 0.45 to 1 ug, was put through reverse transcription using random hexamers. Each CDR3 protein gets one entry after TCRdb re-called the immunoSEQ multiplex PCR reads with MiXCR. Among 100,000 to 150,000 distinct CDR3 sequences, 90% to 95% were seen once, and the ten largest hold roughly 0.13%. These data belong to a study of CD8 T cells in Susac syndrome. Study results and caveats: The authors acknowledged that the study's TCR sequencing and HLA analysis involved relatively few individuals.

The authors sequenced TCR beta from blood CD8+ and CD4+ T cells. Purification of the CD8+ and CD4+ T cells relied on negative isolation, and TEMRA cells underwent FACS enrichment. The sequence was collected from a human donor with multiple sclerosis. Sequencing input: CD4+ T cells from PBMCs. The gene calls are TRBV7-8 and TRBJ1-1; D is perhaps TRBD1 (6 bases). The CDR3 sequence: CASSEQGQNTEAFF. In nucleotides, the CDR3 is TGTGCCAGCAGCGAACAGGGCCAGAACACTGAAGCTTTCTTT.